This T cell receptor beta chain emerged from a study of blood T cell repertoires in COVID-19. On the study more broadly: Sample material is recorded as cDNA or gDNA derived from T cells, B-cell-depleted T cells, or PBMCs.

The V and J ends lost 5 bases and 5 bases, in that order; junction bases with no gene match: 11. From germline, CDR1 is LGHDT and CDR2 YNNKEL (reference sequence). This CDR3 contains 16 residues. Produced via immunoSEQ multiplex PCR; TCRdb's table is partial and in-frame only. In the table there are over 120,000 clones, 75% to 90% of which are singletons. Individuals aged roughly 18 to 95 years were recruited from around 22 US areas. Cohort placement rested on clinical history that participants reported themselves. This receptor was obtained from a man aged 60 to 75 who had recovered from COVID-19. The sequencing input was PBMCs or T cells enriched from blood (not recorded which). The chain combines TRBV3-1 (or the pseudogene TRBV3-2) with TRBJ2-5; 10 nucleotides line up with TRBD2. The CDR3 region is CASSDVSGRAKETQYF. The CDR3 DNA reads as TGTGCCAGCAGCGATGTAAGCGGGAGGGCCAAGGAGACCCAGTACTTC.